A selection of T cell receptor beta chains follows, all from one sample in a study of cytomegalovirus exposure and HLA in healthy donors. Assay used: immunoSEQ multiplex PCR; TCRdb lists only in-frame clones, some missing. The sample holds around 52,000 clones, just over 90% seen once. The sequencing sample was made of PBMCs. The receptor source for this set is a woman in her late teens or twenties in good health and CMV-seronegative. Each CDR3 is given with its conserved first and last residue. A D gene is named only where the DNA matches it firmly. Clone size, where shown, is once, few, many, or a class for clones that have expanded.

j_call: TRBJ1-1; clone_size: once; d_call: NA; cdr3_length: 12; v_call: TRBV29-1; cdr3_aa: CSVLTGMAEAFF; cdr3_nt: TGCAGCGTTCTAACAGGGATGGCTGAAGCTTTCTTT
j_call: TRBJ2-1; clone_size: NA; d_call: TRBD2; cdr3_length: 18; v_call: TRBV19; cdr3_aa: CASSIDRLAGGIYNEQFF; cdr3_nt: TGTGCCAGTAGTATAGATCGGCTAGCGGGTGGGATCTACAATGAGCAGTTCTTC
j_call: TRBJ2-3; clone_size: NA; d_call: NA; cdr3_length: 14; v_call: TRBV25-1; cdr3_aa: CASSGGGTQWTQYF; cdr3_nt: TGTGCCAGCAGTGGGGGAGGGACACAGTGGACGCAGTATTTT
j_call: TRBJ2-7; clone_size: once; d_call: TRBD2; cdr3_length: 15; v_call: TRBV6-5; cdr3_aa: CASRGFSGGGYEQYF; cdr3_nt: TGTGCCAGCAGAGGATTTAGCGGGGGAGGCTACGAGCAGTACTTC
j_call: TRBJ2-6; clone_size: NA; d_call: NA; cdr3_length: 17; v_call: TRBV9; cdr3_aa: CASSVEQPHSGANVLTF; cdr3_nt: TGTGCCAGCAGCGTGGAACAGCCCCACTCTGGGGCCAACGTCCTGACTTTC
j_call: TRBJ2-1; clone_size: once; d_call: NA; cdr3_length: 15; v_call: TRBV6-5; cdr3_aa: CASRRMGGGGEEQFF; cdr3_nt: TGTGCCAGCAGGCGGATGGGCGGGGGCGGTGAGGAGCAGTTCTTC
j_call: TRBJ1-1; clone_size: few; d_call: TRBD1; cdr3_length: 14; v_call: TRBV30; cdr3_aa: CAWSPGQAGGRAFF; cdr3_nt: TGTGCCTGGAGTCCAGGACAGGCAGGGGGTAGAGCTTTCTTT
j_call: TRBJ1-2; clone_size: NA; d_call: TRBD1; cdr3_length: 15; v_call: TRBV6-5; cdr3_aa: CASSSVGTGRYGYTF; cdr3_nt: TGTGCCAGCAGTTCTGTTGGGACAGGGAGATATGGCTACACCTTC
j_call: TRBJ2-7; clone_size: NA; d_call: NA; cdr3_length: 15; v_call: TRBV7-2; cdr3_aa: CASSLGGVSTYEQYF; cdr3_nt: TGTGCCAGCAGCCTAGGAGGAGTTTCTACATACGAGCAGTACTTC
j_call: TRBJ1-2; clone_size: many; d_call: TRBD1; cdr3_length: 16; v_call: TRBV5-1; cdr3_aa: CASRQPGQGNYYGYTF; cdr3_nt: TGCGCCAGCAGACAACCGGGACAGGGGAATTACTATGGCTACACCTTC
j_call: TRBJ1-5; clone_size: once; d_call: TRBD1; cdr3_length: 14; v_call: TRBV15; cdr3_aa: CATRGQAGNQPQHF; cdr3_nt: TGTGCCACCCGGGGACAGGCGGGCAATCAGCCCCAGCATTTT
j_call: TRBJ1-5; clone_size: NA; d_call: NA; cdr3_length: 15; v_call: TRBV15; cdr3_aa: CATSRGSEHSQSQHF; cdr3_nt: TGTGCCACCAGTCGGGGGAGTGAACATTCTCAGTCCCAGCATTTT
j_call: TRBJ2-2; clone_size: NA; d_call: TRBD2; cdr3_length: 17; v_call: TRBV6-1; cdr3_aa: CASSGAGFSGGTGELFF; cdr3_nt: TGTGCCAGCAGTGGGGCGGGGTTTAGCGGGGGAACCGGGGAGCTGTTTTTT
j_call: TRBJ2-1; clone_size: NA; d_call: NA; cdr3_length: 16; v_call: TRBV29-1; cdr3_aa: CSVEWSTGWTYNEQFF; cdr3_nt: TGCAGCGTTGAATGGTCGACAGGTTGGACCTACAATGAGCAGTTCTTC
j_call: TRBJ1-4; clone_size: NA; d_call: NA; cdr3_length: 15; v_call: TRBV28; cdr3_aa: CASSPGGTDYEKLFF; cdr3_nt: TGTGCCAGCTCCCCCGGGGGGACGGACTATGAAAAACTGTTTTTT
j_call: TRBJ1-4; clone_size: NA; d_call: TRBD1; cdr3_length: 14; v_call: TRBV10-3; cdr3_aa: CAISAGGSNEKLFF; cdr3_nt: TGTGCCATCAGTGCAGGGGGGAGTAATGAAAAACTGTTTTTT
j_call: TRBJ2-5; clone_size: NA; d_call: NA; cdr3_length: 15; v_call: TRBV7-8; cdr3_aa: CASSYARGFQETQYF; cdr3_nt: TGTGCCAGCAGCTACGCGCGGGGTTTCCAAGAGACCCAGTACTTC
j_call: TRBJ1-2; clone_size: NA; d_call: TRBD1; cdr3_length: 17; v_call: TRBV7-9; cdr3_aa: CASSLAPRTGTFYGYTF; cdr3_nt: TGTGCCAGCAGCTTAGCGCCCAGGACAGGGACTTTCTATGGCTACACCTTC
j_call: TRBJ1-2; clone_size: NA; d_call: TRBD1; cdr3_length: 13; v_call: TRBV2; cdr3_aa: CASIRDSNYGYTF; cdr3_nt: TGTGCCAGCATCAGGGACAGTAACTATGGCTACACCTTC
j_call: TRBJ2-7; clone_size: NA; d_call: NA; cdr3_length: 10; v_call: TRBV20-1; cdr3_aa: CSFQGSEQYF; cdr3_nt: TGCAGTTTTCAGGGTTCCGAGCAGTACTTC
j_call: TRBJ1-2; clone_size: NA; d_call: NA; cdr3_length: 13; v_call: TRBV6-1; cdr3_aa: CASSDDSLGGYTF; cdr3_nt: TGTGCCAGCAGTGATGACAGTTTAGGTGGCTACACCTTC
j_call: TRBJ1-5; clone_size: NA; d_call: NA; cdr3_length: 15; v_call: TRBV6-5; cdr3_aa: CASSYRRGHGQPQHF; cdr3_nt: TGTGCCAGCAGTTATCGACGGGGTCATGGACAGCCCCAGCATTTT
j_call: TRBJ1-2; clone_size: NA; d_call: NA; cdr3_length: 15; v_call: TRBV19; cdr3_aa: CASSRGPAHNYGYTF; cdr3_nt: TGTGCCAGTAGCCGAGGCCCAGCCCATAACTATGGCTACACCTTC
j_call: TRBJ2-1; clone_size: NA; d_call: TRBD2; cdr3_length: 14; v_call: TRBV9; cdr3_aa: CASSIGTNLLEQFF; cdr3_nt: TGTGCCAGCAGCATCGGGACTAACCTTCTCGAGCAGTTCTTC
j_call: TRBJ2-3; clone_size: NA; d_call: NA; cdr3_length: 11; v_call: TRBV5-1; cdr3_aa: CASRGQDTQYF; cdr3_nt: TGCGCCAGCAGAGGACAAGATACGCAGTATTTT
j_call: TRBJ1-4; clone_size: NA; d_call: NA; cdr3_length: 14; v_call: TRBV7-2; cdr3_aa: CASSTQGSNEKLFF; cdr3_nt: TGTGCCAGCAGCACACAGGGTTCTAATGAAAAACTGTTTTTT
j_call: TRBJ2-5; clone_size: NA; d_call: TRBD2; cdr3_length: 16; v_call: TRBV9; cdr3_aa: CASSLSWGGSGETQYF; cdr3_nt: TGTGCCAGCAGCCTAAGCTGGGGCGGGAGCGGCGAGACCCAGTACTTC
j_call: TRBJ2-7; clone_size: NA; d_call: TRBD2; cdr3_length: 14; v_call: TRBV5-4; cdr3_aa: CASSSRTSGYEQYF; cdr3_nt: TGTGCCAGCAGCTCTAGGACTAGCGGCTACGAGCAGTACTTC
j_call: TRBJ2-1; clone_size: NA; d_call: TRBD2; cdr3_length: 15; v_call: TRBV6-1; cdr3_aa: CASSKLAGGYNEQFF; cdr3_nt: TGTGCCAGCAGTAAACTAGCGGGGGGCTACAATGAGCAGTTCTTC
j_call: TRBJ2-6; clone_size: NA; d_call: NA; cdr3_length: 16; v_call: TRBV6-5; cdr3_aa: CASSYPTLSGANVLTF; cdr3_nt: TGTGCCAGCAGTTACCCGACACTCTCTGGGGCCAACGTCCTGACTTTC
j_call: TRBJ2-3; clone_size: NA; d_call: TRBD2; cdr3_length: 15; v_call: TRBV7-6; cdr3_aa: CASSSTGGQTDTQYF; cdr3_nt: TGTGCCAGCAGCTCCACGGGGGGGCAAACAGATACGCAGTATTTT
j_call: TRBJ2-2; clone_size: NA; d_call: NA; cdr3_length: 14; v_call: TRBV7-2; cdr3_aa: CASSLTTGTGELFF; cdr3_nt: TGTGCCAGCAGCTTAACTACAGGCACCGGGGAGCTGTTTTTT
j_call: TRBJ2-6; clone_size: NA; d_call: NA; cdr3_length: 15; v_call: TRBV30; cdr3_aa: CAWSVRGSGANVLTF; cdr3_nt: TGTGCCTGGAGTGTACGGGGCTCTGGGGCCAACGTCCTGACTTTC
j_call: TRBJ1-5; clone_size: NA; d_call: TRBD1; cdr3_length: 14; v_call: TRBV6-1; cdr3_aa: CASSHTGGGQPQHF; cdr3_nt: TGTGCCAGCAGTCATACAGGGGGCGGACAGCCCCAGCATTTT
j_call: TRBJ1-2; clone_size: NA; d_call: NA; cdr3_length: 14; v_call: TRBV7-6; cdr3_aa: CASSLDEGVGGYTF; cdr3_nt: TGTGCCAGCAGCTTAGATGAGGGTGTAGGCGGCTACACCTTC
j_call: TRBJ1-1; clone_size: NA; d_call: NA; cdr3_length: 14; v_call: TRBV2; cdr3_aa: CASSGRRANTEAFF; cdr3_nt: TGTGCCAGCAGCGGTCGGAGGGCGAACACTGAAGCTTTCTTT
j_call: TRBJ2-1; clone_size: NA; d_call: NA; cdr3_length: 14; v_call: TRBV2; cdr3_aa: CASSVFTSYNEQFF; cdr3_nt: TGTGCCAGCAGCGTCTTTACTAGCTACAATGAGCAGTTCTTC
j_call: TRBJ2-7; clone_size: NA; d_call: TRBD1; cdr3_length: 15; v_call: TRBV4-1; cdr3_aa: CASSHRDRAEYEQYF; cdr3_nt: TGCGCCAGCAGCCACCGGGACAGGGCTGAGTACGAGCAGTACTTC
j_call: TRBJ2-7; clone_size: NA; d_call: NA; cdr3_length: 12; v_call: TRBV6-1; cdr3_aa: CASSGQDYEQYF; cdr3_nt: TGTGCCAGCAGCGGACAAGATTACGAGCAGTACTTC